This T cell receptor (beta chain) is drawn from a study of tumor-infiltrating lymphocytes in primary liver carcinoma. Synthesis of TCR beta cDNA was carried out from 500 ng total RNA with a constant-region primer. Slightly modified ARM-PCR, run as three nested multiplex PCR rounds, produced the TCR beta libraries. Rounds one and two of PCR, each of 10 to 11 cycles, were primed with TRBV1-TRBV30 forward primers and a C-beta reverse primer. MiXCR, run by TCRdb on the multiplex PCR reads, gives a single entry per CDR3 protein. This table has 300,000 to 400,000 distinct CDR3 sequences, approximately 65% appearing once. Unsorted whole blood supplied the RNA, and germline DNA was extracted too. This clonotype came up a few times. The CDR3 has 18 amino acids. The V end lost 4 bases, the J end lost 0 bases, and 16 bases lay between the germline ends. In germline, CDR1 is MDHEN, CDR2 SYDVKM.

The chain combines TRBV28 with TRBJ2-6; D is possibly TRBD1 or TRBD2 (5 bases each). Sample: peripheral blood. The source of this sequence is a man aged 35-49 years with primary liver carcinoma and hepatitis B virus infection. The CDR3 reads CASSSTGRWSSGANVLTF. The CDR3 DNA is TGTGCCAGCAGTTCTACGGGACGGTGGAGCTCTGGGGCCAACGTCCTGACTTTC. The full variable domain, completed using reference TRBV28 and TRBJ2-6, is DVKVTQSSRYLVKRTGEKVFLECVQDMDHENMFWYRQDPGLGLRLIYFSYDVKMKEKGDIPEGYSVSREKKERFSLILESASTNQTSMYLCASSSTGRWSSGANVLTFGAGSRLTVL.